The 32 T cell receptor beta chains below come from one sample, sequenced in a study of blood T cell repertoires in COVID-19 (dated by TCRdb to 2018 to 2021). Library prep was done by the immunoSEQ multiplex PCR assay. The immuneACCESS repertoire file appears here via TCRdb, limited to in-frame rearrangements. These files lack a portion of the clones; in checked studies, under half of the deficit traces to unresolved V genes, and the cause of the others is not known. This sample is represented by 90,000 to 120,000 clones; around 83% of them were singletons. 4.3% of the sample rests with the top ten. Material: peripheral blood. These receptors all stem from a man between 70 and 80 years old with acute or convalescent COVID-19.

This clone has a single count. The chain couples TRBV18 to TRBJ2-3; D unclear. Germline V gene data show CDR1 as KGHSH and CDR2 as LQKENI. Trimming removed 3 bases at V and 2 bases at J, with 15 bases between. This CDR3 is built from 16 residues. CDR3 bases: TGTGCCAGCTCACCCGTGTCGCGAGGAAACACAGATACGCAGTATTTT. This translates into CASSPVSRGNTDTQYF. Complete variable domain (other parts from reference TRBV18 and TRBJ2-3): NAGVMQNPRHLVRRRGQEARLRCSPMKGHSHVYWYRQLPEEGLKFMVYLQKENIIDESGMPKERFSAEFPKEGPSILRIQQVVRGDSAAYFCASSPVSRGNTDTQYFGPGTRLTVL.

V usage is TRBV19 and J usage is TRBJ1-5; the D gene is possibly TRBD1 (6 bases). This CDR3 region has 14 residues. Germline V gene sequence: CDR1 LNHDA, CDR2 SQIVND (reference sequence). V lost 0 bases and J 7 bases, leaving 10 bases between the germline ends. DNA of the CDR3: TGTGCCAGTAGTATAGATGCAGGGGACCAGCCCCAGCATTTT. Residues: CASSIDAGDQPQHF.

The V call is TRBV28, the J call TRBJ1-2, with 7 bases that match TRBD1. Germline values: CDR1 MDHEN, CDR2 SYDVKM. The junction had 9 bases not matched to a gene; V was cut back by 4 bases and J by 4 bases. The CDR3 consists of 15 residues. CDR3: CASSSSGGSSYGYTF. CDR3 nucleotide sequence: TGTGCCAGCAGTTCGTCAGGGGGATCATCCTATGGCTACACCTTC.

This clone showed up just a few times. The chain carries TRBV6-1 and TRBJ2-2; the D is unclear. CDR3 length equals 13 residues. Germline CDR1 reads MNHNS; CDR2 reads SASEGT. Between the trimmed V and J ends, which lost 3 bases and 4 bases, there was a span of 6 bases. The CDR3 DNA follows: TGTGCCAGCAGTGAGGTACTCACCGGGGAGCTGTTTTTT. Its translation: CASSEVLTGELFF.

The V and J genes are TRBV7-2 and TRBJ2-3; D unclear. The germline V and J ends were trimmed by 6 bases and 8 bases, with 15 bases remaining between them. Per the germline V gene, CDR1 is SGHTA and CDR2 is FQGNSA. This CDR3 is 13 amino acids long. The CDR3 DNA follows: TGTGCCAGCAGACCCCCCGGAGCCGTTACGCAGTATTTT. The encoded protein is CASRPPGAVTQYF.

CDR3 DNA: TGCGCCAGCAGCACTAGTAGTGCGAATGAGCAGTTCTTC. Amino acids: CASSTSSANEQFF. This sequence joins TRBV5-1 and TRBJ2-1; weak D call: TRBD2 (5 bases). CDR3 length equals 13 residues. Germline values: CDR1 SGHRS, CDR2 YFSETQ. Between the trimmed V and J ends, which lost 4 bases and 7 bases, there was a span of 12 bases.

CDR3 sequence (DNA): TGCGGGGGCAGGGAGAACTACGAGCAGTACTTC. It translates to CGGRENYEQYF. The chain carries TRBV29-1 and TRBJ2-7, with a possible D match to TRBD1 (6 bases). Germline V gene lookup returns CDR1 SQVTM and CDR2 ANQGSEA. The CDR3 is 11 amino acids.

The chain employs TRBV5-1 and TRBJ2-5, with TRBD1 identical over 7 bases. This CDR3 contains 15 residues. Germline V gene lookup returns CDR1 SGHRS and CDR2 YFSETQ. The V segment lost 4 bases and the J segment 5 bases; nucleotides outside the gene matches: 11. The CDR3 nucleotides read TGCGCCAGCAGCCAAGTACCCATCAGGGGGGAGACCCAGTACTTC. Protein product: CASSQVPIRGETQYF. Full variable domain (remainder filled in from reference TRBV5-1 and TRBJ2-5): KAGVTQTPRYLIKTRGQQVTLSCSPISGHRSVSWYQQTPGQGLQFLFEYFSETQRNKGNFPGRFSGRQFSNSRSEMNVSTLELGDSALYLCASSQVPIRGETQYFGPGTRLLVL.

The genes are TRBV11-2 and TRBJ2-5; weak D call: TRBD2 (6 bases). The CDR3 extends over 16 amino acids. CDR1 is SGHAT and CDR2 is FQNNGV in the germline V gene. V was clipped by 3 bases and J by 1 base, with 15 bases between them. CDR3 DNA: TGTGCCAGCAGCTTCAGTAGCGGAGTACTCCAAGAGACCCAGTACTTC. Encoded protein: CASSFSSGVLQETQYF.

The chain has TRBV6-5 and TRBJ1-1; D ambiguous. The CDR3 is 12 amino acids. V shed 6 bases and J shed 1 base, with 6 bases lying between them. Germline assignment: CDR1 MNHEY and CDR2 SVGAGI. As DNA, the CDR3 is TGTGCCAGCAGCACAGCGAACACTGAAGCTTTCTTT. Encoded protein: CASSTANTEAFF.

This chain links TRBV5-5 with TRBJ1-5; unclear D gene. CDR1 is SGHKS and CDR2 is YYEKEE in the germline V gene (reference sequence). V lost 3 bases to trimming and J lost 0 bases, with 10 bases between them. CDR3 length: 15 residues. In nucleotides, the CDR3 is TGTGCCAGCAGCTCTCCCGACATTAGCAATCAGCCCCAGCATTTT. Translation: CASSSPDISNQPQHF.

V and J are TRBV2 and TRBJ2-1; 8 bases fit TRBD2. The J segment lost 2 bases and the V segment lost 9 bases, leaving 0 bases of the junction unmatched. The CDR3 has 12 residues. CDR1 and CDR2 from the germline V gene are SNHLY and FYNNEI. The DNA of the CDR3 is TGTGCCAGTAGCGGGGCCTACAATGAGCAGTTCTTC. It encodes CASSGAYNEQFF.

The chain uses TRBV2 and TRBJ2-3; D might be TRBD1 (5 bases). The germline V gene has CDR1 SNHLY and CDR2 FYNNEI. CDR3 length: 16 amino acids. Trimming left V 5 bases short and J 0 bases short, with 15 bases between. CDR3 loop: CASSSGIRHSTDTQYF. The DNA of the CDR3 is TGTGCCAGCAGTTCAGGGATTCGGCACAGCACAGATACGCAGTATTTT.

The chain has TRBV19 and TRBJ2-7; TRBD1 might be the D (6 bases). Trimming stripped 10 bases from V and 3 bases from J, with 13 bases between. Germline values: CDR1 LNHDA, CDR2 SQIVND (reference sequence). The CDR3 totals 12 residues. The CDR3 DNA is TGTGCCACACAGGGTTGGCACTACGAGCAGTACTTC. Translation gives CATQGWHYEQYF. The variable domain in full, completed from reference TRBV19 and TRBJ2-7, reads DGGITQSPKYLFRKEGQNVTLSCEQNLNHDAMYWYRQDPGQGLRLIYYSQIVNDFQKGDIAEGYSVSREKKESFPLTVTSAQKNPTAFYLCATQGWHYEQYFGPGTRLTVT.

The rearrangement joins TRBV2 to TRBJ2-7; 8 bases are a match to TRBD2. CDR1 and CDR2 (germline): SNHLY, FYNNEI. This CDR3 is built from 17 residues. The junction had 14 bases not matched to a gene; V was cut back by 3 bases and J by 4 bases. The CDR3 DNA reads TGTGCCAGCAGTGAGCTAACTGGGAGCGGGAGTGGTTACGAGCAGTACTTC. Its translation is CASSELTGSGSGYEQYF.

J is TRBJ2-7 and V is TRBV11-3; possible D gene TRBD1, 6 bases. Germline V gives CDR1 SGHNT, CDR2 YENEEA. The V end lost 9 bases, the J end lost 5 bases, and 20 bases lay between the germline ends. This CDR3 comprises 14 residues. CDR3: CARKGIGGSDEQYF. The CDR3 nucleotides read TGTGCCAGGAAGGGGATAGGGGGATCGGACGAGCAGTACTTC.

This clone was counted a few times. The CDR3 DNA reads as TGTGCCAGCCGGGGGACAGGGGGAGACTATGGCTACACCTTC. Its protein is CASRGTGGDYGYTF. This chain links TRBV2 with TRBJ1-2, with TRBD1 matching 11 bases. The CDR3 is made up of 14 amino acids. Germline CDR1 is SNHLY and CDR2 is FYNNEI. V shed 8 bases and J 3 bases; nucleotides not matched to a gene: 5.

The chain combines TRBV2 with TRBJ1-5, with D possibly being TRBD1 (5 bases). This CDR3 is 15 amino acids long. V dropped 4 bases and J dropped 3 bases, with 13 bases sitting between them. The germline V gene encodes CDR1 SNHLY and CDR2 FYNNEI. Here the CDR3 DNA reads TGTGCCAGCAGTGGCCAGGGTGCCTTCAATCAGCCCCAGCATTTT. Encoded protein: CASSGQGAFNQPQHF. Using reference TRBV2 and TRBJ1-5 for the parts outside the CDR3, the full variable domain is EPEVTQTPSHQVTQMGQEVILRCVPISNHLYFYWYRQILGQKVEFLVSFYNNEISEKSEIFDDQFSVERPDGSNFTLKIRSTKLEDSAMYFCASSGQGAFNQPQHFGDGTRLSIL.

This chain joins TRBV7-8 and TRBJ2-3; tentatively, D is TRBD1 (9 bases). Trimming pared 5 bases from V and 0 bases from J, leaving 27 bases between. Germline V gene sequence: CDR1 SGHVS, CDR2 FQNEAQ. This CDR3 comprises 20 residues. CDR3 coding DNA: TGTGCCAGCAGCATCCGGGGACAGGGAAGGAGCGGGGGTAGCACAGATACGCAGTATTTT. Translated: CASSIRGQGRSGGSTDTQYF.

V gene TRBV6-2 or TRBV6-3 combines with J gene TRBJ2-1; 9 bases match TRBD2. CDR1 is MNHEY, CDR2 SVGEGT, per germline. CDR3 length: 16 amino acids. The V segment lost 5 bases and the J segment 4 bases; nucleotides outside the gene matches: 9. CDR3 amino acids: CASSQLSGGLYNEQFF. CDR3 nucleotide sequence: TGTGCCAGCAGTCAGCTTAGCGGGGGCCTTTACAATGAGCAGTTCTTC.

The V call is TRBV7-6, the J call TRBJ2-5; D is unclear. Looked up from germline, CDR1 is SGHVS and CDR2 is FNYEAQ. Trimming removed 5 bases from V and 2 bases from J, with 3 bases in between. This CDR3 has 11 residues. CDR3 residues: CASSLQETQYF. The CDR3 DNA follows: TGTGCCAGCAGCCTACAAGAGACCCAGTACTTC.

The DNA for the CDR3 is TGCGCCAGCAGCCTGGATAGTGGAGGAGTATCGGACGAGCAGTACTTC. It specifies CASSLDSGGVSDEQYF. V is TRBV5-1 and J is TRBJ2-7; TRBD2 might be the D (5 bases). The CDR3 has 16 residues. Germline CDR1 SGHRS, CDR2 YFSETQ. Trimming removed 4 bases from V and 5 bases from J, with 22 bases in between.

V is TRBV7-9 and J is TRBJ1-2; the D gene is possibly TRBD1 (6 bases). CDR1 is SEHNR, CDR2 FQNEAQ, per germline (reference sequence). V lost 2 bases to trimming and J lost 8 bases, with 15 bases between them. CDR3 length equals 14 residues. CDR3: CASSLLGQGRGYTF. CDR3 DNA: TGTGCCAGCAGCTTATTAGGGCAGGGGAGAGGCTACACCTTC.

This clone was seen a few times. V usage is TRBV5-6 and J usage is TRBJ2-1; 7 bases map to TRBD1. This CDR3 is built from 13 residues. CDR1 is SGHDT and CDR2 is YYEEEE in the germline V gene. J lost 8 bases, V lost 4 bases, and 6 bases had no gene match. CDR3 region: CASSHDREYEQFF. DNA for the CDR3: TGTGCCAGCAGCCATGACAGGGAATATGAGCAGTTCTTC. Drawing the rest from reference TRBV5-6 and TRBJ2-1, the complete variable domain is DAGVTQSPTHLIKTRGQQVTLRCSPKSGHDTVSWYQQALGQGPQFIFQYYEEEERQRGNFPDRFSGHQFPNYSSELNVNALLLGDSALYLCASSHDREYEQFFGPGTRLTVL.

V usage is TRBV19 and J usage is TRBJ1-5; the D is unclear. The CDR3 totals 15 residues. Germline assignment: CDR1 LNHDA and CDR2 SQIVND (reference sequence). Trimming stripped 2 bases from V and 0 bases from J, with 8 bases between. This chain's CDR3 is CASSISPGSNQPQHF. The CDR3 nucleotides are TGTGCCAGTAGTATATCGCCAGGTAGCAATCAGCCCCAGCATTTT.

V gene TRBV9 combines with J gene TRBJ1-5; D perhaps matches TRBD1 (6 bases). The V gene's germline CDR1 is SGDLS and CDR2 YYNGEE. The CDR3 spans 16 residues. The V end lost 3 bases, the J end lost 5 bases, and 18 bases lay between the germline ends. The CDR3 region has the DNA TGTGCCAGCAGCGCAGGCTTGGGGGGGGGCCATCAGCCCCAGCATTTT. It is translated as CASSAGLGGGHQPQHF.

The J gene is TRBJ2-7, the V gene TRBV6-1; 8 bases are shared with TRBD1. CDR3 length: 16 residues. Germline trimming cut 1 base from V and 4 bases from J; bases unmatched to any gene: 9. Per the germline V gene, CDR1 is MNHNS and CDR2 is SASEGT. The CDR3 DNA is TGTGCCAGCAGTGAAGGGACCACGGACAGGGTTTACGAGCAGTACTTC. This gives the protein CASSEGTTDRVYEQYF.

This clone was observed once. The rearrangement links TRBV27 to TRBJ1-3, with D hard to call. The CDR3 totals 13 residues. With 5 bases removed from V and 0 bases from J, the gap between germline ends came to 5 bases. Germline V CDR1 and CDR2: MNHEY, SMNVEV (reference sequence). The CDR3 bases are TGTGCCAGCAGTCCGTACTCTGGAAACACCATATATTTT. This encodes CASSPYSGNTIYF.

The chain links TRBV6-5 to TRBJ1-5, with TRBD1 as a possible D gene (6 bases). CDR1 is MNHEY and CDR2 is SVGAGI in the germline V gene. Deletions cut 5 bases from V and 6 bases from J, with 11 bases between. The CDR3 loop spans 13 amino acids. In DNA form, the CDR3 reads TGTGCCAGCAGTCAACAGGGAAGTCAGCCCCAGCATTTT. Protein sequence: CASSQQGSQPQHF.

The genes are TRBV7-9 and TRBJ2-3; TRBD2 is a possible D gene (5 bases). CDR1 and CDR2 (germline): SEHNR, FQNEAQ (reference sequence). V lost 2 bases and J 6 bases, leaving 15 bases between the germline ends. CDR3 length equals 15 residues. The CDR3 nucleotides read TGTGCCAGCAGCTTATCAGGAGGACCTACGGATACGCAGTATTTT. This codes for CASSLSGGPTDTQYF.

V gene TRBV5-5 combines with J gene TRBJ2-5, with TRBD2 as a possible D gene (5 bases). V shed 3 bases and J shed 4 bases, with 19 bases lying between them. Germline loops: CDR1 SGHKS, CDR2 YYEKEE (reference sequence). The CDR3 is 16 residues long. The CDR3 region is CASSSVVGELGETQYF. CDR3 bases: TGTGCCAGCAGCTCCGTGGTGGGAGAATTAGGAGAGACCCAGTACTTC.

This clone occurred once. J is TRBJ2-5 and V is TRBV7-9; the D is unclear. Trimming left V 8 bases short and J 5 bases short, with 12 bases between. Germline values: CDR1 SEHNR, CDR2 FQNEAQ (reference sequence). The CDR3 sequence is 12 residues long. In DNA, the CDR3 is TGTGCCAGCGGGTCTGAGGCGGAGACCCAGTACTTC. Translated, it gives CASGSEAETQYF.